Below, 21 T cell receptor beta chains from the same sample are listed, as sequenced in a study of T cells in Graves' hyperthyroidism and ophthalmopathy. The source material, RNA transcripts, was used to amplify TCR beta CDR3 regions. Carried out on the TCR CDR3, a first-round RT-PCR used the HTBI primer set. TCRdb processed the multiplex PCR reads anew with MiXCR; each CDR3 protein has one entry. The table lists about 380,000 distinct CDR3 sequences, about 14% of them singletons, with 20% in the top ten. Sequences were obtained from blood. The receptor set was obtained from a woman in her thirties with Graves' ophthalmopathy.

The chain recombines TRBV29-1 with TRBJ2-2; 10 nucleotides line up with TRBD1. Germline V gives CDR1 SQVTM, CDR2 ANQGSEA. The ends lost 4 bases at V and 1 base at J; junction bases unmatched: 6. This CDR3 is built from 16 residues. Written as DNA, the CDR3 is TGCAGCGTTGTCCCTAGGGACAGGGGGAACACCGGGGAGCTGTTTTTT. Protein: CSVVPRDRGNTGELFF.

This clonotype appeared many times. The chain recombines TRBV7-9 with TRBJ2-3, with TRBD1 matching over 7 bases. This CDR3 region has 15 residues. The V gene's germline CDR1 is SEHNR and CDR2 FQNEAQ (reference sequence). V was clipped by 5 bases and J by 6 bases; unmatched bases: 11. The DNA of the CDR3 is TGTGCCAGCAGCAACCGGGACAGAAGGTTTGATACGCAGTATTTT. Its translation is CASSNRDRRFDTQYF.

This clonotype was seen repeatedly, ten times or more. The chain recombines TRBV3-1 with TRBJ2-7; D possibly matches TRBD1 or TRBD2 (5 bases each). V was cut by 0 bases and J by 0 bases, with 12 bases left in between. The CDR3 runs 16 residues. Germline assignment: CDR1 LGHDT and CDR2 YNNKEL (reference sequence). CDR3 nucleotide sequence: TGTGCCAGCAGCCAAGAAGGGACCACCCTCTCCTACGAGCAGTACTTC. Its protein product is CASSQEGTTLSYEQYF.

This clonotype was seen ten or more times. This chain links TRBV3-1 with TRBJ1-5; D perhaps matches TRBD1 (5 bases). The CDR3 is 18 amino acids. V was shortened by 1 base and J by 0 bases, with 16 bases between the two germline ends. Germline CDR1 and CDR2: LGHDT and YNNKEL (reference sequence). The CDR3 coding sequence is TGTGCCAGCAGCCAAGGTGGGGGGGTGACTCTTAGCAATCAGCCCCAGCATTTT. It encodes CASSQGGGVTLSNQPQHF.

The sample holds many counts of this clonotype. The gene calls are TRBV20-1 and TRBJ1-5, with D perhaps matching TRBD1 (5 bases). This CDR3 has 17 residues. CDR1 is DFQATT and CDR2 is SNEGSKA in the germline V gene (reference sequence). V shed 0 bases and J shed 4 bases, with 19 bases lying between them. Written as DNA, the CDR3 is TGCAGTGCTAGAGATAATACCGGGGCCCCGGAAAATCAGCCCCAGCATTTT. Protein product: CSARDNTGAPENQPQHF.

This clonotype has a count of ten or more. The genes are TRBV5-1 and TRBJ1-2, with D unresolved. The V end lost 5 bases, the J end lost 2 bases, and 13 bases lay between the germline ends. The CDR3 totals 14 residues. The V gene's germline CDR1 is SGHRS and CDR2 YFSETQ. The DNA of the CDR3 is TGCGCCAGCAGGATGGTGGGCCAGAACTATGGCTACACCTTC. Protein: CASRMVGQNYGYTF.

The sample holds a few counts of this clonotype. The chain carries TRBV30 and TRBJ1-3; D call uncertain. Germline CDR1 GTSNPN, CDR2 SVGIG (reference sequence). Trimming cost V 5 bases and J 4 bases, with 6 bases left between them. The CDR3 covers 11 residues. The CDR3 loop is CAWGRGNTIYF. The CDR3 nucleotides read TGTGCCTGGGGGCGCGGAAACACCATATATTTT. Filled out from reference TRBV30 and TRBJ1-3, the complete variable domain reads SQTIHQWPATLVQPVGSPLSLECTVEGTSNPNLYWYRQAAGRGLQLLFYSVGIGQISSEVPQNLSASRPQDRQFILSSKKLLLSDSGFYLCAWGRGNTIYFGEGSWLTVV.

The table lists this clonotype with many counts. The chain has TRBV20-1 and TRBJ2-1, with a possible D match to TRBD1 (5 bases). The V gene lost 0 bases and the J gene lost 5 bases, with 14 bases spanning the gap. CDR1 and CDR2 (germline): DFQATT, SNEGSKA (reference sequence). The CDR3 spans 15 residues. CDR3 sequence (DNA): TGCAGTGCTAGAGATTGGAGCCAGGACAACAATGAGCAGTTCTTC. Translating gives CSARDWSQDNNEQFF.

Many counts were recorded for this clonotype. J is TRBJ2-1 and V is TRBV30; no reliable D call. CDR3 size: 11 residues. V was clipped by 0 bases and J by 8 bases, with 5 bases between them. Germline assignment: CDR1 GTSNPN and CDR2 SVGIG (reference sequence). CDR3 coding DNA: TGTGCCTGGAGTGTGGGCGATGAGCAGTTCTTC. The encoded protein is CAWSVGDEQFF.

This clonotype occurred many times. V and J are TRBV28 and TRBJ2-2, with a weak D call TRBD2 (5 bases). Trimming shortened V by 3 bases and J by 7 bases, and 15 bases separated the two germline ends. This CDR3 region has 15 residues. Germline V gene data show CDR1 as MDHEN and CDR2 as SYDVKM. CDR3 amino acids: CASSFIPPGIGELFF. CDR3 nucleotides: TGTGCCAGCAGTTTTATTCCCCCCGGGATCGGGGAGCTGTTTTTT.

This clonotype was seen at least ten times. The chain uses TRBV7-9 and TRBJ2-7; the D is unclear. The CDR3 runs 13 residues. V gave up 3 bases and J gave up 0 bases, with 6 bases separating them. CDR1 is SEHNR and CDR2 is FQNEAQ in the germline V gene (reference sequence). Written as DNA, the CDR3 is TGTGCCAGCAGCTTTAAGATCTCCTACGAGCAGTACTTC. It yields the protein CASSFKISYEQYF.

Note on this clonotype: This may stem from a read error, because a much larger clone lies one nucleotide away. The chain uses TRBV12-3 or TRBV12-4 and TRBJ1-5, with D hard to call. The CDR3 is 15 residues long. The CDR3 region has the DNA TGTGCCAGCAGCCCCCCGGGAAATAGCAATCAGACCCAGCATTTT. It specifies CASSPPGNSNQTQHF.

This clonotype was counted ten times or more. The genes are TRBV20-1 and TRBJ1-2; maybe TRBD1 (5 bases). In germline, CDR1 is DFQATT, CDR2 SNEGSKA (reference sequence). This CDR3 comprises 12 residues. V lost 4 bases to trimming and J lost 3 bases, with 9 bases between them. The CDR3 region has the DNA TGCAGTGCTAAACGGGGGGACTATGGCTACACCTTC. Residues: CSAKRGDYGYTF.

The sample holds many counts of this clonotype. J is TRBJ1-5 and V is TRBV7-8; maybe TRBD1 (6 bases). V was cut by 4 bases and J by 2 bases, with 27 bases left in between. Germline lookup yields CDR1 SGHVS and CDR2 FQNEAQ. The CDR3 sequence is 20 residues long. The CDR3 nucleotides are TGTGCCAGCAGCTCCTTGCCGCCTGACAGGAGCCTAGGTGGCAATCAGCCCCAGCATTTT. Protein: CASSSLPPDRSLGGNQPQHF. Drawing the rest from reference TRBV7-8 and TRBJ1-5, the complete variable domain is GAGVSQSPRYKVAKRGQDVALRCDPISGHVSLFWYQQALGQGPEFLTYFQNEAQLDKSGLPSDRFFAERPEGSVSTLKIQRTQQEDSAVYLCASSSLPPDRSLGGNQPQHFGDGTRLSIL.

Remarks on this clonotype: This may be a read error: a much more frequent sequence differs by one nucleotide. The genes are TRBV11-1 and TRBJ1-6, with D possibly matching TRBD1 (6 bases). Germline V gives CDR1 SGHAT, CDR2 FQDESV (reference sequence). The V end lost 5 bases, the J end lost 4 bases, and 36 bases lay between the germline ends. The CDR3 sequence is 23 residues long. CDR3: CASSQRQFHRAFGSDYYNSPLHF. DNA for the CDR3: TGTGCCAGCAGCCAACGGCAGTTCCACAGGGCCTTCGGGTCGGACTATTATAATTCACCCCTCCACTTT.

This clonotype showed up many times. This chain links TRBV7-3 with TRBJ1-1; D gene unclear. Germline V gene lookup returns CDR1 SGHTA and CDR2 FQGTGA. V was shortened by 1 base and J by 1 base, with 7 bases between the two germline ends. The CDR3 is made up of 14 amino acids. The CDR3 bases are TGTGCCAGCAGCTTAAACGCAGGGAACACTGAAGCTTTCTTT. Protein: CASSLNAGNTEAFF.

This clonotype was detected many times. V usage is TRBV28 and J usage is TRBJ2-2, with TRBD2 matching over 14 bases. The germline V gene has CDR1 MDHEN and CDR2 SYDVKM. The CDR3 is 16 residues long. Trimming at V came to 7 bases and at J to 4 bases, leaving 5 bases not matched to a gene. The chain's CDR3 is CASNPTSGGVTGELFF. Here the CDR3 DNA reads TGTGCCAGCAATCCGACTAGCGGGGGGGTCACCGGGGAGCTGTTTTTT.

The rearrangement uses TRBV9 and TRBJ2-2, with 8 bases identical to TRBD2. Germline V gene sequence: CDR1 SGDLS, CDR2 YYNGEE. V lost 0 bases and J lost 6; bases outside the gene matches: 1. The CDR3 extends over 14 amino acids. The chain's CDR3 is CASSVAGGSGELFF. Here the CDR3 DNA reads TGTGCCAGCAGCGTAGCGGGAGGGTCCGGGGAGCTGTTTTTT.

This clonotype was counted ten times or more. The chain employs TRBV11-3 and TRBJ2-5; weak D call: TRBD1 (6 bases). Germline values: CDR1 SGHNT, CDR2 YENEEA. This CDR3 comprises 13 residues. V was clipped by 3 bases and J by 5 bases, with 10 bases between them. CDR3 loop: CASSFQGRETQYF. CDR3 sequence (DNA): TGTGCCAGCAGCTTTCAGGGGCGGGAGACCCAGTACTTC.

This clonotype was detected ten times or more. The V gene is TRBV30, the J gene TRBJ1-2; 7 nucleotides agree with TRBD1. This CDR3 region has 13 residues. The J segment lost 8 bases and the V segment lost 5 bases, leaving 11 bases of the junction unmatched. CDR1 is GTSNPN and CDR2 is SVGIG in the germline V gene (reference sequence). This CDR3 reads CAWYREGATGYTF. CDR3 coding DNA: TGTGCCTGGTACCGGGAGGGGGCGACGGGCTACACCTTC.

Ten or more counts support this clonotype. J is TRBJ2-7 and V is TRBV3-1, with D uncertain. CDR1 LGHDT and CDR2 YNNKEL come from the germline V gene (reference sequence). Trimming removed 0 bases from V and 3 bases from J, with 9 bases in between. This CDR3 contains 14 residues. CDR3 amino acids: CASSQENSNYEQYF. CDR3 bases: TGTGCCAGCAGCCAAGAAAACAGCAACTACGAGCAGTACTTC.